The 2 T cell receptor beta chains listed next were all sequenced from one sample in a study of OX40 agonist ivuxolimab in advanced cancers. TCRdb keeps only in-frame clones here, not all; method: immunoSEQ multiplex PCR. The data show about 12,000 clones, with 70% to 80% seen just once and 25% to 30% held by the top ten. The sequenced sample was CD4+ or CD8+ T cells sorted from blood, obtained in a trial of the OX40 agonist ivuxolimab. The receptors shown here come from an adult with an advanced solid tumor such as melanoma, head and neck, liver or kidney cancer.

The sample holds one count of this clone. The chain joins TRBV6-5 to TRBJ2-2, with 13 bases that match TRBD2. This CDR3 comprises 15 residues. The V gene end was trimmed by 5 bases and the J gene end by 6 bases; junction bases not matched to a gene: 3. CDR1 is MNHEY, CDR2 SVGAGI, per germline. CDR3 nucleotide sequence: TGTGCCAGCAGTGTACTAGCGGGAGGGCCCGGGGAGCTGTTTTTT. Translated, it gives CASSVLAGGPGELFF.

CDR3 loop: CARSNEGEGYGYTF. CDR3 sequence (DNA): TGTGCCAGGTCCAACGAGGGGGAAGGCTATGGCTACACCTTC. V usage is TRBV2 and J usage is TRBJ1-2; D is perhaps TRBD1 (6 bases). CDR3 length: 14 amino acids. Germline assignment: CDR1 SNHLY and CDR2 FYNNEI. Trimming shortened V by 9 bases and J by 4 bases, and 18 bases separated the two germline ends.